The clone carrying this TCR beta chain was found a few times. The sample belongs to a study of response to subunit inactivated influenza vaccine. TCRdb ran MiXCR on the RT-PCR reads and lists one entry per CDR3 protein. Among over 800,000 distinct CDR3 sequences listed, roughly 20% were seen once. The source of this sequence is a man aged 45 to 65 who received an inactivated influenza vaccine. The sample was PBMCs from blood, taken about 5 days after vaccination.

CDR3 DNA sequence: TGTGCCAGCAGCTCTACTGGACTAGCGGGTTCAGATACGCAGTATTTT. Residues: CASSSTGLAGSDTQYF. This chain joins TRBV3-1 and TRBJ2-3, with 11 bases lining up with TRBD2. The CDR3 totals 16 residues. V trimming: 5 bases; J trimming: 4 bases; junction bases outside the gene matches: 8. Germline-derived CDR1 and CDR2 are LGHDT and YNNKEL (reference sequence).